The subject of this entry is one TCR beta chain. This specimen comes from a study of shared clonotypes between healthy human individuals. Generated by immunoSEQ multiplex PCR, the TCRdb table keeps only in-frame clones and is missing some. The table has nearly 750,000 clones, roughly 72% seen once. The study separated CD4+ cells into CD45RA+ naive and CD45RA-negative memory subsets. The sample was memory CD4+ T cells sorted from blood. Subset of the sample: CD45RA-negative fraction. The clonotype originates from a woman aged 25 to 39 in good health.

CDR3 sequence reads: CASSQEAGVLTGELFF. The CDR3 DNA reads as TGCGCCAGCAGCCAAGAGGCGGGAGTCCTCACCGGGGAGCTGTTTTTT. This rearrangement joins TRBV4-1 to TRBJ2-2; the match to TRBD2 covers 7 bases. Unmatched junction bases numbered 5, after V lost 0 bases and J lost 4 bases. Germline assignment: CDR1 MGHRA and CDR2 YSYEKL. This CDR3 has 16 amino acids.